This T cell receptor (beta chain) came from a study of cytomegalovirus exposure and HLA in healthy donors. General study results and limits: Researchers catalogued around 150 TCR beta chains as cytomegalovirus-associated.

PCR amplification relied on 60 Vbeta primers (plus 13 Jbeta primers). Sequencing used immunoSEQ multiplex PCR; TCRdb keeps in-frame clones, though not all of them. The sample yields some 80,000 clones, under 65% seen once. Germline CDR1 reads MNHEY; CDR2 reads SVGAGI. This CDR3 is built from 15 residues. The V gene end was trimmed by 5 bases and the J gene end by 7 bases; junction bases not matched to a gene: 9. This clone was seen a few times. The antigen remains unidentified. The chain uses TRBV6-5 and TRBJ2-5, with 11 bases that match TRBD2. Sequencing was carried out using PBMCs. The sequence was collected from a male donor in good health and CMV-seropositive. The CDR3 DNA reads TGTGCCAGCAGTCCGGAGACTAGCGGGACCGGGACCCAGTACTTC. It encodes CASSPETSGTGTQYF.